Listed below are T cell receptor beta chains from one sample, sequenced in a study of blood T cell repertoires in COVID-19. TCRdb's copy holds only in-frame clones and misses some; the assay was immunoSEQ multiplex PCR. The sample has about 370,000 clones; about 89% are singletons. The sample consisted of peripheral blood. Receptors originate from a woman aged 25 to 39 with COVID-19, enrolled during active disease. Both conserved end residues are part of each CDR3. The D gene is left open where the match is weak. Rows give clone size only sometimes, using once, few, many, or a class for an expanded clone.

DNA: TGTGCCAGCAGCCGGTCAGGGAACAATGAGCAGTTCTTC; CDR3: CASSRSGNNEQFF; D: NA; J: TRBJ2-1; V: TRBV3-1/TRBV3-2; size: many
DNA: TGCGCCAGCAGCTTAGGTTACGAGGGGGTCGCTGAAGCTTTCTTT; CDR3: CASSLGYEGVAEAFF; D: NA; J: TRBJ1-1; V: TRBV5-1; size: NA
DNA: TGTGCCAGCAGTCGACAGGGCGGAGAGCAGTACTTC; CDR3: CASSRQGGEQYF; D: TRBD1; J: TRBJ2-7; V: TRBV12-3/TRBV12-4; size: once
DNA: TGTGCCAGCAGTTTATCCAGGGCCAATGAGCAGTTCTTC; CDR3: CASSLSRANEQFF; D: NA; J: TRBJ2-1; V: TRBV27; size: once
DNA: TGTGCCAGCAGTTCGGGACTAGCGGGAAAGTTAAGGAACGAGCAGTACTTC; CDR3: CASSSGLAGKLRNEQYF; D: TRBD2; J: TRBJ2-7; V: TRBV6-2/TRBV6-3; size: NA
DNA: TGCGCCAGCAGCCAATCGAGTCAGGGCTACGAGCAGTACTTC; CDR3: CASSQSSQGYEQYF; D: NA; J: TRBJ2-7; V: TRBV4-1; size: NA
DNA: TGTGCCAGCAGCCCGAGGGGGCATGAAAAACTGTTTTTT; CDR3: CASSPRGHEKLFF; D: TRBD1; J: TRBJ1-4; V: TRBV5-6; size: NA
DNA: TGTGCCAGCAACTACGGACAGGAGTACTTC; CDR3: CASNYGQEYF; D: TRBD1; J: TRBJ2-7; V: TRBV6-5; size: NA
DNA: TGTGCCAGCAGCGGCGGGACTAGCGGGAGTCGAGAGACCCAGTACTTC; CDR3: CASSGGTSGSRETQYF; D: TRBD2; J: TRBJ2-5; V: TRBV7-2; size: few
DNA: TGTGCCAGCAGCCAAGCAGGGACTAGCGGCCAAGAGACCCAGTACTTC; CDR3: CASSQAGTSGQETQYF; D: TRBD2; J: TRBJ2-5; V: TRBV4-2; size: NA
DNA: TGCGCCAGCAGCTTGGACAGGGTAAAGACCCAGTACTTC; CDR3: CASSLDRVKTQYF; D: NA; J: TRBJ2-5; V: TRBV5-1; size: NA
DNA: TGTGCCAGCAGCGCCGGACGGGTTAGCGGAGATTACGAGCAGTACTTC; CDR3: CASSAGRVSGDYEQYF; D: NA; J: TRBJ2-7; V: TRBV9; size: NA
DNA: TGTGCCAGCAGCGTAGGTCCTAGCGGGAGGGCGGTTGATACGCAGTATTTT; CDR3: CASSVGPSGRAVDTQYF; D: TRBD2; J: TRBJ2-3; V: TRBV9; size: NA
DNA: TGTGCCAGCAGTTACTGGACTAGCGGGTCTAACAATGAGCAGTTCTTC; CDR3: CASSYWTSGSNNEQFF; D: TRBD2; J: TRBJ2-1; V: TRBV6-5; size: NA
DNA: TGCGCCAGCAGCCAAGATTTGGCCAGGGCTGACACCGGGGAGCTGTTTTTT; CDR3: CASSQDLARADTGELFF; D: NA; J: TRBJ2-2; V: TRBV4-3; size: NA
DNA: TGCGCCAGCAGTGAGACGTATAGTCCCGTTCACAATGAGCAGTTCTTC; CDR3: CASSETYSPVHNEQFF; D: NA; J: TRBJ2-1; V: TRBV10-2; size: NA
DNA: TGTGCCAGCAGTGAAACCGGACTCGTGGCCACCTTC; CDR3: CASSETGLVATF; D: NA; J: TRBJ1-2; V: TRBV6-1; size: many
DNA: TGTGCCAGCAGTCGGCAGGGGAATGAAAAACTGTTTTTT; CDR3: CASSRQGNEKLFF; D: NA; J: TRBJ1-4; V: TRBV5-5; size: NA
DNA: TGTGCCAGCAGCGTCCGGACAAGGGGGGATACGCAGTATTTT; CDR3: CASSVRTRGDTQYF; D: NA; J: TRBJ2-3; V: TRBV9; size: NA
DNA: TGCGCCAGCAGCCAAGATAATTCGGAACTAGCCGGGGAGCTGTTTTTT; CDR3: CASSQDNSELAGELFF; D: NA; J: TRBJ2-2; V: TRBV4-1; size: NA
DNA: TGTGCCACCAGGCGGGACAGTGGCACCGGGGAGCTGTTTTTT; CDR3: CATRRDSGTGELFF; D: NA; J: TRBJ2-2; V: TRBV15; size: NA
DNA: TGTGCCTGGAGTGTGCTAGCGGGGCACGGTGAGCAGTACTTC; CDR3: CAWSVLAGHGEQYF; D: TRBD2; J: TRBJ2-7; V: TRBV30; size: NA